One sample yielded the 28 T cell receptor beta chains listed below, sequenced in a study of T cell responses to AZD1222 COVID-19 vaccine (dated by TCRdb to the early 2020s). Library creation used the immunoSEQ multiplex PCR assay. The source is immuneACCESS, and TCRdb retained only in-frame sequences with V and J called. Part of the clones is not carried over; for the studies checked, unresolved V genes explain less than half of this, and the remainder is unexplained. The sample profile shows about 180,000 clones; around nine tenths of them were found once. Together, the top ten hold 11% of the sample. The sample's time point label is to be understood as: about 28 days (+/-7) after the second vaccine dose. The sample was peripheral blood, taken 28 days after the second AZD1222 dose. Receptors originate from an adult who received the AZD1222 COVID-19 vaccine.

The chain joins TRBV7-2 to TRBJ2-7, with TRBD2 matching 7 bases. Germline loops: CDR1 SGHTA, CDR2 FQGNSA. This CDR3 region has 17 residues. After removal of 5 bases from V and 2 bases from J, the junction contained 15 bases not matched to a gene. This CDR3 reads CASSPTLRQRGAYEQYF. CDR3 coding DNA: TGTGCCAGCAGCCCGACGCTTCGGCAGCGGGGCGCCTACGAGCAGTACTTC.

The genes are TRBV29-1 and TRBJ1-4; D is perhaps TRBD1 (6 bases). The CDR3 extends over 13 amino acids. Germline V gives CDR1 SQVTM, CDR2 ANQGSEA. Trimming removed 5 bases from V and 4 bases from J, with 11 bases in between. The CDR3 DNA follows: TGCAGCGTTCAGGGGTCGGGTAATGAAAAACTGTTTTTT. As protein: CSVQGSGNEKLFF.

Ten or more counts support this clone. One junction end does not reproduce the germline sequence, and a read error may be involved. The chain combines TRBV3-1 (or the pseudogene TRBV3-2) with TRBJ1-6; D is ambiguous. The CDR3 contains 11 residues. Per the germline V gene, CDR1 is LGHDT and CDR2 is YNNKEL (reference sequence). The CDR3 loop reads CASSQSHRVVF. As DNA, the CDR3 is TGTGCCAGCAGCCAAAGCCACCGGGTGGTCTTT.

In its sample, this clone was seen once. The chain couples TRBV6-5 to TRBJ2-5; D is ambiguous. V lost 7 bases, J lost 2 bases, and 8 bases lay in between. The CDR3 has 12 amino acids. Germline assignment: CDR1 MNHEY and CDR2 SVGAGI. The CDR3 DNA follows: TGTGCCAGCACGGCGGTACAAGAGACCCAGTACTTC. Its protein is CASTAVQETQYF.

This clone was recorded a few times. V gene TRBV12-3 or TRBV12-4 combines with J gene TRBJ1-1; D gene uncertain. V gave up 3 bases and J gave up 1 base, with 6 bases separating them. CDR3 length: 13 amino acids. CDR3: CASSFLQNTEAFF. CDR3 in DNA: TGTGCCAGCAGTTTTTTGCAGAACACTGAAGCTTTCTTT.

V gene TRBV6-5 combines with J gene TRBJ2-7, with 12 bases fitting TRBD1. Germline V gene data show CDR1 as MNHEY and CDR2 as SVGAGI. This CDR3 has 15 amino acids. Trimming took 6 bases from V and 6 from J; bases not matched to a gene: 9. The DNA for the CDR3 is TGTGCCAGCAGCCGTTCGGGACAGGGGGCGCGCGAGCAGTACTTC. As protein: CASSRSGQGAREQYF.

The chain joins TRBV18 to TRBJ1-1; D is possibly TRBD1 (6 bases). Germline assignment: CDR1 KGHSH and CDR2 LQKENI. The germline V and J ends were trimmed by 5 bases and 4 bases, with 14 bases remaining between them. This CDR3 is built from 14 residues. CDR3 protein: CASSVVRGGTEAFF. CDR3 DNA sequence: TGTGCCAGCTCAGTCGTTAGGGGGGGCACTGAAGCTTTCTTT.

Comments on this clone: Other DNA sequences within the sample encode an identical CDR3. The CDR3 region has the DNA TGTGCCTGGAGTACAGGTGGTGGCTACACCTTC. As protein: CAWSTGGGYTF. The chain couples TRBV30 to TRBJ1-2; D perhaps matches TRBD1 (5 bases). This CDR3 has 11 amino acids. Germline loops: CDR1 GTSNPN, CDR2 SVGIG (reference sequence). V shed 2 bases and J shed 7 bases, with 8 bases lying between them.

The rearrangement links TRBV3-1 (or the pseudogene TRBV3-2) to TRBJ2-1; no clear D gene. The CDR3 spans 17 residues. CDR1 is LGHDT and CDR2 is YNNKEL in the germline V gene (reference sequence). The ends were cut back, 2 bases at V and 0 bases at J, with 14 bases in the middle. The CDR3: CASSQRLASSSYNEQFF. In DNA, the CDR3 is TGTGCCAGCAGCCAAAGGTTGGCGTCGAGCTCCTACAATGAGCAGTTCTTC.

This chain joins TRBV30 and TRBJ2-5; D is possibly TRBD1 (6 bases). Trimming removed 0 bases from V and 7 bases from J, with 9 bases in between. The germline V gene has CDR1 GTSNPN and CDR2 SVGIG (reference sequence). The CDR3 is 12 amino acids. CDR3 sequence (DNA): TGTGCCTGGAGTGTTGGGGGCCGGACCCAGTACTTC. As protein: CAWSVGGRTQYF.

The chain employs TRBV19 and TRBJ1-1, with D perhaps TRBD1 (6 bases). The length of the CDR3 is 12 residues. CDR1 and CDR2 (germline): LNHDA, SQIVND (reference sequence). Trimming removed 5 bases at V and 9 bases at J, with 13 bases between. The CDR3, as DNA: TGTGCCAGTAGTGCCAACAGGGCCAAAGCTTTCTTT. As protein: CASSANRAKAFF. The variable domain in full, with the rest retrieved from reference TRBV19 and TRBJ1-1, is DGGITQSPKYLFRKEGQNVTLSCEQNLNHDAMYWYRQDPGQGLRLIYYSQIVNDFQKGDIAEGYSVSREKKESFPLTVTSAQKNPTAFYLCASSANRAKAFFGQGTRLTVV.

The rearrangement uses TRBV5-4 and TRBJ1-1; D gene uncertain. Germline CDR1 is SGHNT and CDR2 is YYREEE (reference sequence). This CDR3 comprises 14 residues. The ends were cut back, 0 bases at V and 1 base at J, with 7 bases in the middle. The CDR3 sequence is CASSLGSQNTEAFF. As DNA, the CDR3 is TGTGCCAGCAGCTTGGGGAGTCAGAACACTGAAGCTTTCTTT.

The chain uses TRBV19 and TRBJ2-7; D could derive from TRBD1 or TRBD2 (5 bases each). The CDR3 runs 15 residues. From germline, CDR1 is LNHDA and CDR2 SQIVND (reference sequence). The V gene lost 3 bases and the J gene lost 4 bases, with 16 bases spanning the gap. In nucleotides, the CDR3 is TGTGCCAGTAGTATGAGTAAGGGACCTCAATACGAGCAGTACTTC. Its translation is CASSMSKGPQYEQYF. The complete variable domain, with remaining parts taken from reference TRBV19 and TRBJ2-7, reads DGGITQSPKYLFRKEGQNVTLSCEQNLNHDAMYWYRQDPGQGLRLIYYSQIVNDFQKGDIAEGYSVSREKKESFPLTVTSAQKNPTAFYLCASSMSKGPQYEQYFGPGTRLTVT.

The genes are TRBV28 and TRBJ1-6; a possible D gene is TRBD1 (5 bases). This CDR3 region has 16 residues. The germline V and J ends were trimmed by 1 base and 7 bases, with 14 bases remaining between them. Germline V CDR1 and CDR2: MDHEN, SYDVKM. The CDR3 DNA follows: TGTGCCAGCAGTTTATTGGGACGGGAGGGGAATTCACCCCTCCACTTT. Translating gives CASSLLGREGNSPLHF.

The V gene is TRBV10-3, the J gene TRBJ2-7, with D unresolved. The germline V gene has CDR1 ENHRY and CDR2 SYGVKD. The V gene lost 0 bases and the J gene lost 4 bases, with 10 bases spanning the gap. This CDR3 contains 14 residues. The CDR3, as DNA: TGTGCCATCAGTGAGTCCACAAGATCATACGAGCAGTACTTC. Translating it yields CAISESTRSYEQYF.

The chain links TRBV27 to TRBJ1-6, with TRBD1 matching over 10 bases. This CDR3 is built from 15 residues. Germline CDR1 is MNHEY and CDR2 is SMNVEV (reference sequence). Trimming removed 3 bases from V and 8 bases from J; junction bases left unmatched: 4. CDR3 protein: CASSFATGGDSPLHF. The CDR3 DNA reads TGTGCCAGCAGTTTCGCGACAGGGGGCGATTCACCCCTCCACTTT.

The CDR3: CASSSTGGETQYF. DNA of the CDR3: TGTGCCAGCAGCTCTACAGGGGGCGAGACCCAGTACTTC. The chain is built from TRBV5-4 and TRBJ2-5; 9 bases fit TRBD1. V gave up 3 bases and J gave up 5 bases; unmatched junction bases: 2. Looked up from germline, CDR1 is SGHNT and CDR2 is YYREEE (reference sequence). CDR3 length equals 13 residues.

J is TRBJ2-5 and V is TRBV7-8; maybe TRBD1 (5 bases). Trimming shortened V by 2 bases and J by 2 bases, and 18 bases separated the two germline ends. The length of the CDR3 is 17 residues. CDR1 is SGHVS and CDR2 is FQNEAQ in the germline V gene. CDR3 residues: CASSLPKTGAGQETQYF. The CDR3 DNA sequence: TGTGCCAGCAGCTTACCCAAAACAGGTGCAGGGCAAGAGACCCAGTACTTC.

This rearrangement joins TRBV5-1 to TRBJ1-2, with D unresolved. CDR1 is SGHRS, CDR2 YFSETQ, per germline. Trimming took off 3 bases at V and 6 bases at J, with 9 bases between the two ends. This CDR3 region has 12 residues. CDR3 in amino acids: CASSYGEDGYTF. The CDR3 DNA is TGCGCCAGCAGCTACGGGGAAGATGGCTACACCTTC.

The J gene is TRBJ1-2, the V gene TRBV27; 8 bases align to TRBD1. The CDR3 consists of 14 residues. Per germline, CDR1 MNHEY and CDR2 SMNVEV (reference sequence). V gave up 6 bases and J gave up 4 bases; unmatched junction bases: 7. CDR3 amino acids: CASSRDRGGYGYTF. CDR3 nucleotide sequence: TGTGCCAGCAGCCGTGACAGGGGTGGCTATGGCTACACCTTC.

The chain joins TRBV6-1 to TRBJ2-7, with unresolved D. Trimming took off 2 bases at V and 0 bases at J, with 8 bases between the two ends. This CDR3 comprises 14 residues. Germline CDR1 reads MNHNS; CDR2 reads SASEGT. The CDR3 bases are TGTGCCAGCAGTGAAAATCTGGGCTCCTACGAGCAGTACTTC. Protein: CASSENLGSYEQYF.

This chain joins TRBV7-2 and TRBJ2-7; 7 bases align to TRBD2. The CDR3 runs to 15 residues. The V and J ends lost 3 bases and 4 bases, in that order; junction bases with no gene match: 9. From germline, CDR1 is SGHTA and CDR2 FQGNSA. CDR3: CASSFGPSGHYEQYF. As DNA, the CDR3 is TGTGCCAGCAGCTTTGGCCCTAGCGGACATTACGAGCAGTACTTC.

The CDR3: CASSLGTGRRAGELFF. As DNA, the CDR3 is TGTGCCAGCAGCCTTGGGACGGGGAGGAGGGCCGGGGAGCTGTTTTTT. The gene calls are TRBV9 and TRBJ2-2, with D maybe TRBD2 (6 bases). Germline V gene sequence: CDR1 SGDLS, CDR2 YYNGEE. Trimming removed 4 bases from V and 6 bases from J, with 19 bases in between. The CDR3 is 16 residues long.

This chain connects TRBV10-3 to TRBJ2-6; tentative D call: TRBD2 (6 bases). CDR3 size: 17 residues. Per the germline V gene, CDR1 is ENHRY and CDR2 is SYGVKD. V lost 0 bases and J lost 0, with 9 bases in between. The CDR3 region has the DNA TGTGCCATCAGTGAGTCTTCGGGGGACTCTGGGGCCAACGTCCTGACTTTC. Protein product: CAISESSGDSGANVLTF.

This chain joins TRBV7-9 and TRBJ2-1; D perhaps matches TRBD2 (5 bases). V lost 2 bases and J 8 bases, leaving 10 bases between the germline ends. Germline V gene lookup returns CDR1 SEHNR and CDR2 FQNEAQ (reference sequence). This CDR3 has 13 amino acids. As DNA, the CDR3 is TGTGCCAGCAGCTTACGCGGAGGCGATGAGCAGTTCTTC. It yields the protein CASSLRGGDEQFF.

J is TRBJ1-2 and V is TRBV12-2; the DNA was not compared with TRBD1, the D call given in the table. TRBV12-2 is described as a pseudogene. The length of the CDR3 is 14 residues. The CDR3 DNA follows: TGTGCAAGTCGCTCCCCTGACAGGGACCATGGCTACACCTTC. It yields the protein CASRSPDRDHGYTF.

The chain recombines TRBV28 with TRBJ1-4; 9 positions match TRBD1. The V gene end was trimmed by 2 bases and the J gene end by 5 bases; junction bases not matched to a gene: 3. CDR3 length: 15 residues. Looked up from germline, CDR1 is MDHEN and CDR2 is SYDVKM. CDR3 sequence: CASSLLGTGNEKLFF. Here the CDR3 DNA reads TGTGCCAGCAGTTTACTAGGGACAGGGAATGAAAAACTGTTTTTT.

V gene TRBV7-3 combines with J gene TRBJ2-5, with 8 bases identical to TRBD2. The CDR3 consists of 15 residues. Unmatched junction bases numbered 2, after V lost 0 bases and J lost 2 bases. Germline CDR1 SGHTA, CDR2 FQGTGA. CDR3 sequence reads: CASSLTSGVQETQYF. In DNA, the CDR3 is TGTGCCAGCAGCTTAACTAGCGGGGTTCAAGAGACCCAGTACTTC.